The source of this T cell receptor beta chain is a study of cytomegalovirus exposure and HLA in healthy donors. Study results and limitations: Listed as cytomegalovirus-associated were 164 TCR beta chains. As was reported, the classifier diagnosed cytomegalovirus status with high specificity and sensitivity. In vitro work confirmed that a few CMV-associated chains recognize CMV antigens.

The germline V gene has CDR1 MDHEN and CDR2 SYDVKM. V lost 9 bases and J 6 bases, leaving 15 bases between the germline ends. This CDR3 has 13 residues. Generated by immunoSEQ multiplex PCR, the TCRdb table keeps only in-frame clones and is missing some. The repertoire has fewer than 250,000 clones, approximately 87% of them found once; the top ten carry about 2.5%. With regard to this clone: Its antigen is still unknown.

The sequence came from a man between 18 and 35 years old in good health and CMV-seronegative. The chain links TRBV28 to TRBJ1-5; D perhaps matches TRBD1 (6 bases). The sequencing input was PBMCs. The CDR3 bases are TGTGCCAGTCGGTCGGGGGGCCTTCAGCCCCAGCATTTT. Translation: CASRSGGLQPQHF. The full variable domain, its missing parts supplied by reference TRBV28 and TRBJ1-5, is DVKVTQSSRYLVKRTGEKVFLECVQDMDHENMFWYRQDPGLGLRLIYFSYDVKMKEKGDIPEGYSVSREKKERFSLILESASTNQTSMYLCASRSGGLQPQHFGDGTRLSIL.